This T cell receptor beta chain is drawn from a study of circulating and synovial CD4+ cells in juvenile arthritis (TCRdb year 2014). Looking at the study overall: Within each patient, the TCRbeta CDR3 repertoires of synovial CD4 T cells, bulk blood CD4 T cells and circulating HLA-DR+ CD4 T cells were compared. Repertoire sequencing aimed to confirm that a circulating synovial-like CD4 T cell subset was enriched in synovial clonotypes. What the authors observed across the whole study: CPL and bulk blood CD4 samples differed in T cell genome counts by at least an order of magnitude, so sample-size effects were addressed. Lower diversity was observed in synovial and circulating pathogenic-like lymphocyte repertoires than in bulk blood CD4 repertoires, and some CPL samples were found to be as oligoclonal as synovium. Overlap with synovium increased with sequencing depth, so measured shared-clonotype fractions likely underestimated the full repertoire overlap. Circulating pathogenic-like lymphocytes clustered together with synovial T cells and shared a substantially larger fraction of CDR3 sequences with synovium than bulk blood did. Traditional Vbeta family usage analysis did not detect the difference between circulating pathogenic-like lymphocytes and bulk blood T cells.

The sequenced samples came from patients who had active juvenile idiopathic arthritis. Cells were sorted right after thawing, and dead cells were excluded with Live/Dead Fixable Near-IR Stain. Libraries were built with the immunoSEQ multiplex PCR assay. An external provider performed TCRbeta CDR3 sequencing as a commercial service. The authors processed their data as follows. Productive nucleotide sequences and amino acid sequences obtained through in silico translation were used in the analyses. To equalise sample size, diversity was assessed as Renyi entropy across alpha values by taking the median of 200 repeated subsamples. Pairwise repertoire distance was calculated as one minus the Chao-modified Jaccard index to correct for under-sampling and was used for clustering. Frequency-weighted overlap with synovial clonotypes was computed over 200 sample sizes, 200 draws without replacement each, and reported at the smaller sample's size. TCRdb obtained this table from immuneACCESS and retained in-frame rearrangements with V and J assigned. These tables miss some clones; where compared with another copy, unresolved V genes account for less than half of the shortfall, and the remainder is unexplained. V and J calls and clone size are given by that table; D and trimming were obtained from the DNA. The sample has around 17,000 clones on record, 91% of them singletons. The ten largest clones take up less than 0.9% of the sample.

From cysteine to phenylalanine, the CDR3 is 15 amino acids long. The retained sequence is limited to the CDR3, 45 bases, with the frame set at the first base. Cut back by 2 bases and 2 bases, the V and J ends lie 14 bases apart. CDR1 and CDR2 were assigned from the germline V gene as SGHDT and YYEEEE. This clone occurred once. The antigen it binds to is not known. No base quality information exists; no much larger clone differs at one position. The sample was CD4+ T cells from blood. The sequence derives from a human donor with juvenile idiopathic arthritis. The chain is assembled from TRBV5-6 and TRBJ2-7; the D region possibly corresponds to TRBD2 (6 bases align). In nucleotide form, the sequence is TGTGCCAGCAGCTTAATAACGGGACTCACCTACGAGCAGTACTTC. The translation is CASSLITGLTYEQYF.